These 5 T cell receptor beta chains were sequenced from one sample in a study of shared clonotypes between healthy human individuals. TCRdb's table, derived via immunoSEQ multiplex PCR, lists solely in-frame clones and lacks some. The sample has some 2,400,000 clones; around 95% are singletons. Sequenced sample: naive CD4+ T cells sorted from blood. Subset described: CD45RA+ positively selected. The receptors stem from a man in his late teens or twenties in good health.

The chain couples TRBV14 to TRBJ1-2; 7 positions match TRBD1. The CDR3 covers 14 residues. The germline V gene encodes CDR1 SGHDN and CDR2 FVKESK. The V and J ends lost 1 base and 8 bases, in that order; junction bases with no gene match: 7. Here the CDR3 DNA reads TGTGCCAGCAGCCAAGTCGACAGGGTCGGGGGCTACACCTTC. This encodes CASSQVDRVGGYTF.

The chain employs TRBV10-2 and TRBJ2-1, with a tentative D call TRBD2 (6 bases). Germline V gene lookup returns CDR1 WSHSY and CDR2 SAAADI. The CDR3 extends over 12 amino acids. Trimming cost V 6 bases and J 12 bases, with 15 bases left between them. The CDR3 loop is CASSQGGIGQFF. The CDR3 DNA reads TGCGCCAGCAGCCAGGGAGGAATCGGGCAGTTCTTC.

The chain combines TRBV28 with TRBJ1-5, with 7 nucleotides matching TRBD1. The germline CDR1 and CDR2 sequences are MDHEN and SYDVKM. The V segment lost 6 bases and the J segment 1 base; nucleotides outside the gene matches: 6. The CDR3 has 15 residues. CDR3 protein: CASRPTGVSNQPQHF. The CDR3, as DNA: TGTGCCAGCAGACCAACAGGGGTGAGCAATCAGCCCCAGCATTTT.

J is TRBJ2-1 and V is TRBV6-5; 7 nucleotides match TRBD2. In germline, CDR1 is MNHEY, CDR2 SVGAGI. V gave up 5 bases and J gave up 5 bases; unmatched junction bases: 9. The CDR3 length is 15 residues. CDR3 sequence reads: CASSGASGLDNEQFF. As DNA, the CDR3 is TGTGCCAGCAGTGGGGCTAGCGGTCTGGACAATGAGCAGTTCTTC.

The J gene is TRBJ2-7, the V gene TRBV7-3; tentatively, D is TRBD1 (6 bases). CDR1 and CDR2 from the germline V gene are SGHTA and FQGTGA. This CDR3 has 14 amino acids. Deletions cut 5 bases from V and 5 bases from J, with 16 bases between. The CDR3 region has the DNA TGTGCCAGCAGCGAGGGGTTACAGGGACACGAGCAGTACTTC. Protein sequence: CASSEGLQGHEQYF.